This is a list of T cell receptor beta chains from one sample in a study of T cells after yellow fever vaccination. In TCRdb, the 5' RACE reads were re-called with MiXCR into one record per CDR3 protein. Of 350,000 to 550,000 distinct CDR3 sequences in the sample, about 17% were seen once. This specimen consisted of PBMCs, obtained before the yellow fever booster vaccination. The receptors shown here come from a man between 18 and 35 years old who received the YFV17D yellow fever vaccine. CDR3s leave out the opening cysteine and the closing phenylalanine or tryptophan.

TRBV5-1	TRBJ2-7	ASSWGTSETYEQY
TRBV3-1	TRBJ2-7	ASSHGHFYEQY
TRBV12-3/TRBV12-4	TRBJ2-1	ASTEGIGEDNEQF
TRBV10-3	TRBJ2-3	AISESRRGFLTDTQY
TRBV6-5	TRBJ2-3	ASWGDTQY
TRBV11-2	TRBJ2-5	ASSFSSGPALGTQY
TRBV11-2	TRBJ2-3	ASREMGTDTQY
TRBV29-1	TRBJ2-2	SVHRDTNTGELF
TRBV6-2/TRBV6-3	TRBJ1-2	ASSYGGAVRGYT
TRBV6-6	TRBJ2-3	ASSYPSTGTDTQY
TRBV5-1	TRBJ2-2	ASSLNLRDTGELF
TRBV4-1	TRBJ1-1	VSSLAGSVRTEAF
TRBV24-1	TRBJ1-1	ATSVRAEAF
TRBV18	TRBJ2-5	ASSTRTGGEETQY
TRBV5-1	TRBJ1-2	ASAQEGSPNYGYT
TRBV7-9	TRBJ2-7	ASSLPRTEPYEQY
TRBV12-3/TRBV12-4	TRBJ2-3	AVGRGTDTQY
TRBV6-1	TRBJ1-6	ASITGASSYNSPLH
TRBV10-3	TRBJ2-7	AISSRGPTNEQY
TRBV24-1	TRBJ2-5	ATSDPRGRTQY
TRBV28	TRBJ2-2	ASSFASGELF
TRBV7-2	TRBJ1-1	ASRWGGNTEAF
TRBV7-9	TRBJ1-2	ASSQTENYGYT
TRBV7-3	TRBJ1-6	ASSGTYPQWSPLH
TRBV12-3/TRBV12-4	TRBJ2-1	ASRDSRQYNEQF
TRBV4-2	TRBJ1-2	ASSHSSRQDYGYT
TRBV5-1	TRBJ1-2	ASSLDSGQGVYGYT
TRBV7-6	TRBJ1-5	ASSSGAWNQPQH
TRBV7-2	TRBJ1-2	ASSLVVGQGYGYT
TRBV6-5	TRBJ1-6	ASSYGGNGSPLH
TRBV27	TRBJ2-2	ASSTGITGELF
TRBV10-3	TRBJ1-5	AIGSLNQPQH
TRBV18	TRBJ1-1	ASSPRRSSNRMNTEAF
TRBV7-2	TRBJ2-3	ASSPPMRTDTQY
TRBV29-1	TRBJ1-2	SVKGGGSYGYT
TRBV29-1	TRBJ2-5	SGEGDSETQY
TRBV11-1	TRBJ1-1	ASSSKGGPGNTEAF
TRBV10-3	TRBJ2-1	AISLLIQGENEQF
TRBV7-3	TRBJ1-2	ASSLNAKESNYGYT
TRBV9	TRBJ1-5	ASSVDGSSNQPQH
TRBV19	TRBJ1-1	ASIPGLGRNTEAF
TRBV6-5	TRBJ2-3	ASSQGYGTDTQY
TRBV20-1	TRBJ1-5	SALGQGGQPQH
TRBV9	TRBJ2-5	ASSVGGLAGVETQY
TRBV4-3	TRBJ2-7	ASSRARTGASSYEQY
TRBV5-5	TRBJ2-5	ASSSRAPVEETQY